Each of the 31 T cell receptor beta chains below was sequenced from the same sample in a study of identical twins. TCRdb ran MiXCR on the 5' RACE reads and lists one entry per CDR3 protein. The sample records 350,000 to 450,000 distinct CDR3 sequences, about 18% being singletons. Sample: naive T cells sorted from blood. All receptors derive from a middle-aged man in good health.

The chain recombines TRBV4-3 with TRBJ1-1, with D hard to call. Germline values: CDR1 LGHNA, CDR2 YSLEER. V dropped 0 bases and J dropped 10 bases, with 15 bases sitting between them. This CDR3 comprises 14 residues. CDR3 bases: TGCGCCAGCAGCCAAGATCGGGGAGCCACCCCAGCTTTCTTT. This encodes CASSQDRGATPAFF.

The rearrangement joins TRBV29-1 to TRBJ1-1; TRBD1 is a possible D gene (6 bases). The CDR3 is made up of 13 amino acids. CDR1 and CDR2 (germline): SQVTM, ANQGSEA. Trimming shortened V by 4 bases and J by 4 bases, and 13 bases separated the two germline ends. The CDR3 sequence: CSVVRGGGTEAFF. The CDR3 nucleotides read TGCAGCGTTGTAAGAGGGGGAGGCACTGAAGCTTTCTTT.

The sample holds many counts of this clonotype. The chain carries TRBV6-1 and TRBJ1-4; D is ambiguous. This CDR3 region has 13 residues. V was shortened by 8 bases and J by 3 bases, with 10 bases between the two germline ends. Germline V gives CDR1 MNHNS, CDR2 SASEGT. CDR3 loop: CASSAGPNEKLFF. The CDR3 DNA reads as TGTGCCAGCTCGGCGGGCCCTAATGAAAAACTGTTTTTT.

This sequence joins TRBV5-1 and TRBJ2-5; D gene uncertain. V was clipped by 1 base and J by 2 bases, with 9 bases between them. Germline V gene lookup returns CDR1 SGHRS and CDR2 YFSETQ. The CDR3 extends over 14 amino acids. The CDR3 region is CASSLSGSQETQYF. Written as DNA, the CDR3 is TGCGCCAGCAGCTTGTCCGGATCTCAAGAGACCCAGTACTTC.

The rearrangement uses TRBV7-8 and TRBJ2-3; no reliable D call. The CDR3 is 16 amino acids. V shed 3 bases and J shed 4 bases, with 17 bases lying between them. The germline V gene has CDR1 SGHVS and CDR2 FQNEAQ. The CDR3 sequence: CASSFYPVNLSDTQYF. The CDR3 DNA reads TGTGCCAGCAGCTTCTACCCAGTTAACCTTTCAGATACGCAGTATTTT.

This clonotype was counted only a few times. The chain is built from TRBV5-1 and TRBJ2-1, with 9 bases aligning to TRBD1. From germline, CDR1 is SGHRS and CDR2 YFSETQ. The CDR3 runs 17 residues. Trimming at V came to 1 base and at J to 8 bases, leaving 13 bases not matched to a gene. The DNA of the CDR3 is TGCGCCAGCAGCTTGAAGATGGGACAGGGTATAGTGGATGAGCAGTTCTTC. Its protein product is CASSLKMGQGIVDEQFF.

The chain is built from TRBV29-1 and TRBJ1-1; 9 nucleotides match TRBD1. The germline V gene encodes CDR1 SQVTM and CDR2 ANQGSEA. With V trimmed by 6 bases and J by 6 bases, 8 bases remained unmatched. This CDR3 comprises 13 residues. The CDR3 reads CSVTQGAGAEAFF. CDR3 nucleotides: TGCAGCGTAACACAGGGGGCTGGCGCTGAAGCTTTCTTT. Using reference TRBV29-1 and TRBJ1-1 for the parts outside the CDR3, the full variable domain is SAVISQKPSRDICQRGTSLTIQCQVDSQVTMMFWYRQQPGQSLTLIATANQGSEATYESGFVIDKFPISRPNLTFSTLTVSNMSPEDSSIYLCSVTQGAGAEAFFGQGTRLTVV.

This clonotype was seen ten or more times. The chain couples TRBV20-1 to TRBJ1-6, with a weak D call TRBD1 (6 bases). Germline assignment: CDR1 DFQATT and CDR2 SNEGSKA (reference sequence). With 0 bases removed from V and 10 bases from J, the gap between germline ends came to 16 bases. CDR3 size: 15 residues. The CDR3: CSARDTGQTHSPLHF. CDR3 bases: TGCAGTGCTAGAGATACCGGACAGACCCACTCACCCCTCCACTTT.

This clonotype occurred a few times. The chain links TRBV6-5 to TRBJ2-3; 9 bases are shared with TRBD2. CDR1 is MNHEY and CDR2 is SVGAGI in the germline V gene. Trimming took 2 bases from V and 3 from J; bases not matched to a gene: 6. The CDR3 length is 16 residues. Here the CDR3 reads CASSYLGLAKTDTQYF. As DNA, the CDR3 is TGTGCCAGCAGTTACCTCGGACTAGCGAAAACAGATACGCAGTATTTT.

This clonotype was seen a few times. J is TRBJ2-3 and V is TRBV28; D unclear. Trimming left V 7 bases short and J 1 base short, with 9 bases between. Germline V gene lookup returns CDR1 MDHEN and CDR2 SYDVKM. The CDR3 runs 13 residues. The CDR3 here is CASKVPGTDTQYF. The CDR3, as DNA: TGTGCCAGCAAGGTCCCTGGCACAGATACGCAGTATTTT.

This clonotype was observed a few times. CDR3 bases: TGCAGTGCTAGAGATTGGAAGCGGGGCACAGATACGCAGTATTTT. Protein: CSARDWKRGTDTQYF. The chain combines TRBV20-1 with TRBJ2-3; maybe TRBD2 (6 bases). The CDR3 runs to 15 residues. Germline CDR1 and CDR2: DFQATT and SNEGSKA (reference sequence). The V and J ends lost 0 bases and 1 base respectively, with 11 bases between them.

This clonotype came up a few times. This chain connects TRBV10-3 to TRBJ2-3; 9 nucleotides match TRBD2. Germline V CDR1 and CDR2: ENHRY, SYGVKD. J lost 0 bases, V lost 3 bases, and 4 bases had no gene match. The CDR3 has 16 amino acids. CDR3 in amino acids: CAISDIAGASTDTQYF. CDR3 nucleotides: TGTGCCATCAGTGACATAGCGGGGGCTAGCACAGATACGCAGTATTTT.

The rearrangement links TRBV27 to TRBJ2-7; D is uncertain. This CDR3 comprises 15 residues. CDR1 and CDR2 from the germline V gene are MNHEY and SMNVEV (reference sequence). Trimming left V 6 bases short and J 3 bases short, with 18 bases between. DNA for the CDR3: TGTGCCAGCAGCTCGATTTGGAGCGCGATCTACGAGCAGTACTTC. It is translated as CASSSIWSAIYEQYF.

V is TRBV27 and J is TRBJ1-1, with unresolved D. Germline V gives CDR1 MNHEY, CDR2 SMNVEV (reference sequence). The CDR3 runs 13 residues. V was trimmed by 1 base and J by 3 bases, leaving 6 bases between them. The CDR3 sequence is CASSLYRDTEAFF. In DNA form, the CDR3 reads TGTGCCAGCAGTTTATATAGGGACACTGAAGCTTTCTTT.

V is TRBV24-1 and J is TRBJ2-1; TRBD2 aligns across 10 bases. In germline, CDR1 is KGHDR, CDR2 SFDVKD. The CDR3 covers 16 residues. With 2 bases clipped from V and 5 bases from J, the junction kept 5 bases outside the gene matches. The CDR3 DNA follows: TGTGCCACCAGTGATTGGGCTAGCGGGGGAAACAATGAGCAGTTCTTC. It codes for CATSDWASGGNNEQFF.

The chain combines TRBV5-4 with TRBJ2-3, with 7 bases fitting TRBD2. CDR1 and CDR2 from the germline V gene are SGHNT and YYREEE (reference sequence). The CDR3 has 15 amino acids. The V gene end was trimmed by 2 bases and the J gene end by 0 bases; junction bases not matched to a gene: 3. In DNA, the CDR3 is TGTGCCAGCAGCTTAAGCGGGGCTAGCACAGATACGCAGTATTTT. This encodes CASSLSGASTDTQYF.

This clonotype showed up many times. The chain has TRBV9 and TRBJ2-7; D is possibly TRBD1 (6 bases). The germline CDR1 and CDR2 sequences are SGDLS and YYNGEE. The CDR3 loop spans 14 amino acids. The V end lost 0 bases, the J end lost 3 bases, and 10 bases lay between the germline ends. CDR3 in amino acids: CASSVGSGDYEQYF. CDR3 nucleotides: TGTGCCAGCAGCGTAGGTTCAGGGGACTACGAGCAGTACTTC.

This clonotype was observed a handful of times. The rearrangement joins TRBV12-3 or TRBV12-4 to TRBJ2-1; weak D call: TRBD2 (6 bases). The CDR3 is 20 amino acids. Trimming cost V 3 bases and J 0 bases, with 24 bases left between them. The CDR3: CASSFVSFMGGRSSYNEQFF. The CDR3 coding sequence is TGTGCCAGCAGTTTCGTATCGTTTATGGGAGGACGGAGCTCCTACAATGAGCAGTTCTTC.

The genes are TRBV4-3 and TRBJ1-5, with D hard to call. Deletions cut 0 bases from V and 15 bases from J, with 15 bases between. Germline V gene data show CDR1 as LGHNA and CDR2 as YSLEER. This CDR3 region has 13 residues. CDR3 DNA: TGCGCCAGCAGCCAAGAGGCGGGCGCGTATGTGCATTTT. Amino acids: CASSQEAGAYVHF.

This clonotype was counted many times. This chain uses TRBV12-3 or TRBV12-4 with TRBJ2-1; 11 bases map to TRBD2. Germline trimming cut 7 bases from V and 8 bases from J; bases unmatched to any gene: 10. This CDR3 region has 15 residues. Written as DNA, the CDR3 is TGTGCCAGCAAACGTAGCGGGGGGGCCGAAGATGAGCAGTTCTTC. Translation gives CASKRSGGAEDEQFF.

The rearrangement uses TRBV18 and TRBJ2-1; no firm D call. Trimming removed 3 bases at V and 6 bases at J, with 12 bases between. The germline CDR1 and CDR2 sequences are KGHSH and LQKENI. The CDR3 covers 14 residues. The CDR3 DNA follows: TGTGCCAGCTCACCGGGCCAAATTTCCAATGAGCAGTTCTTC. Its translation is CASSPGQISNEQFF.

The chain employs TRBV27 and TRBJ2-7, with 7 nucleotides matching TRBD1. Germline V gene lookup returns CDR1 MNHEY and CDR2 SMNVEV (reference sequence). The ends lost 2 bases at V and 3 bases at J; junction bases unmatched: 10. This CDR3 is built from 16 residues. CDR3 DNA sequence: TGTGCCAGCAGTTTACGCCGGGACAGACTTTTCTACGAGCAGTACTTC. Encoded protein: CASSLRRDRLFYEQYF.

This clonotype was detected only a few times. The V call is TRBV20-1, the J call TRBJ1-5; D might be TRBD1 (6 bases). Germline values: CDR1 DFQATT, CDR2 SNEGSKA (reference sequence). The CDR3 consists of 14 residues. Deletions cut 0 bases from V and 6 bases from J, with 12 bases between. The CDR3 loop reads CSARDIQGTQPQHF. CDR3 nucleotides: TGCAGTGCTAGAGATATCCAGGGGACTCAGCCCCAGCATTTT.

This clonotype has ten or more counts. This rearrangement joins TRBV6-2 or TRBV6-3 to TRBJ1-5; weak D call: TRBD1 (5 bases). CDR3 length: 14 amino acids. V lost 8 bases, J lost 0 bases, and 11 bases lay in between. CDR1 and CDR2 (germline): MNHEY, SVGEGT. The DNA for the CDR3 is TGTGCCAGCCGCGACAGTTTTAGCAATCAGCCCCAGCATTTT. Encoded protein: CASRDSFSNQPQHF.

This clonotype was picked up many times. The chain couples TRBV10-3 to TRBJ2-7; D is possibly TRBD1 (5 bases). CDR3 size: 12 residues. Germline values: CDR1 ENHRY, CDR2 SYGVKD. With 4 bases removed from V and 6 bases from J, the gap between germline ends came to 10 bases. The CDR3 region has the DNA TGTGCCATCAGTGCCAGTCAGGGCGAGCAGTACTTC. Translating it yields CAISASQGEQYF.

This clonotype was seen a handful of times. This rearrangement joins TRBV7-9 to TRBJ2-1, with D tentatively TRBD2 (5 bases). In germline, CDR1 is SEHNR, CDR2 FQNEAQ (reference sequence). V was cut by 1 base and J by 4 bases, with 11 bases left in between. The length of the CDR3 is 15 residues. Here the CDR3 reads CASSLEELVYNEQFF. CDR3 coding DNA: TGTGCCAGCAGCTTAGAAGAACTAGTTTACAATGAGCAGTTCTTC. The entire variable domain, with the rest obtained from reference TRBV7-9 and TRBJ2-1, is as follows: DTGVSQNPRHKITKRGQNVTFRCDPISEHNRLYWYRQTLGQGPEFLTYFQNEAQLEKSRLLSDRFSAERPKGSFSTLEIQRTEQGDSAMYLCASSLEELVYNEQFFGPGTRLTVL.

The chain recombines TRBV7-2 with TRBJ1-5; possible D gene TRBD1, 5 bases. Trimming stripped 6 bases from V and 0 bases from J, with 18 bases between. The CDR3 has 17 residues. Germline-derived CDR1 and CDR2 are SGHTA and FQGNSA. The CDR3 DNA reads as TGTGCCAGCAGTCGCCTTTCGACAGCATATAGCAATCAGCCCCAGCATTTT. Protein product: CASSRLSTAYSNQPQHF.

The rearrangement joins TRBV7-9 to TRBJ2-1, with 11 bases matching TRBD2. With 6 bases clipped from V and 6 bases from J, the junction kept 7 bases outside the gene matches. The germline CDR1 and CDR2 sequences are SEHNR and FQNEAQ (reference sequence). The CDR3 is made up of 15 amino acids. CDR3 sequence (DNA): TGTGCCAGCAGTCCACTAGCGGGAGTAGGCAATGAGCAGTTCTTC. The encoded protein is CASSPLAGVGNEQFF. Drawing the rest from reference TRBV7-9 and TRBJ2-1, the complete variable domain is DTGVSQNPRHKITKRGQNVTFRCDPISEHNRLYWYRQTLGQGPEFLTYFQNEAQLEKSRLLSDRFSAERPKGSFSTLEIQRTEQGDSAMYLCASSPLAGVGNEQFFGPGTRLTVL.

The chain is built from TRBV15 and TRBJ2-1, with 11 positions matching TRBD2. V shed 5 bases, J shed 2 bases, and the junction held 5 bases outside the gene matches. This CDR3 is built from 16 residues. Germline V gene data show CDR1 as LNHNV and CDR2 as YYDKDF (reference sequence). Here the CDR3 reads CATSRGTSGAYNEQFF. The CDR3 bases are TGTGCCACCAGCCGGGGGACTAGCGGTGCCTACAATGAGCAGTTCTTC.

This clonotype was recorded at least ten times. The V call is TRBV29-1, the J call TRBJ2-6; 9 positions agree with TRBD1. From germline, CDR1 is SQVTM and CDR2 ANQGSEA. Losses at the gene ends were 4 bases for V and 4 bases for J; bases not matched to a gene: 2. CDR3 length: 14 residues. The CDR3 DNA reads TGCAGCGTTGTGGGACAGGGAGGGGCCAACGTCCTGACTTTC. This encodes CSVVGQGGANVLTF.

Here the CDR3 DNA reads TGTGCCAGCAGTTTAGCGCGAAGAACCCTCCTCAACTATGGCTACACCTTC. Encoded protein: CASSLARRTLLNYGYTF. The V and J genes are TRBV12-3 or TRBV12-4 and TRBJ1-2; unclear D gene. The V gene lost 0 bases and the J gene lost 2 bases, with 16 bases spanning the gap. CDR3 size: 17 residues.